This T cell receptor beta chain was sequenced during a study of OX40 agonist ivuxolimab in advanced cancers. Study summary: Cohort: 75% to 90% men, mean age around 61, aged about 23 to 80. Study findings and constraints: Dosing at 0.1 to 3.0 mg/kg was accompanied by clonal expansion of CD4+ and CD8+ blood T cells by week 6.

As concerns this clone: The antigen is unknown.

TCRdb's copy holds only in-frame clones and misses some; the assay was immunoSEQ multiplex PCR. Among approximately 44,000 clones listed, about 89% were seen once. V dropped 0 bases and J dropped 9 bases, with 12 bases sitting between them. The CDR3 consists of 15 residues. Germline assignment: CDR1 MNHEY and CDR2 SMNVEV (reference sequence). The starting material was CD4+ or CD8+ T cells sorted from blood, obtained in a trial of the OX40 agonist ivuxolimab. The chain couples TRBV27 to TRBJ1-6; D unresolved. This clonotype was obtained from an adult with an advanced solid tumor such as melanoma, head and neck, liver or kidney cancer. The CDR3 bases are TGTGCCAGCAGTTTATCGACATCGCGGGTTTCACCCCTCCACTTT. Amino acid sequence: CASSLSTSRVSPLHF.